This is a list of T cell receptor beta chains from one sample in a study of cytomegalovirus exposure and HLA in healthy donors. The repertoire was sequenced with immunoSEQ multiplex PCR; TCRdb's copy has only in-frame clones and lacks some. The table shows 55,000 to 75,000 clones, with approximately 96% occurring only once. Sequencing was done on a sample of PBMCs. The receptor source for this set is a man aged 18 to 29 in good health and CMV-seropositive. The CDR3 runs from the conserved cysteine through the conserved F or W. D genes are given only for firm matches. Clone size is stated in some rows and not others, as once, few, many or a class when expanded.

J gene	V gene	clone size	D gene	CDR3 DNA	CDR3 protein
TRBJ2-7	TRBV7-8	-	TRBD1	TGTGCCAGCAGCGTCCGGGACAGTACCTACGAGCAGTACTTC	CASSVRDSTYEQYF
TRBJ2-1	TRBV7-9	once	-	TGTGCCAGCTCGCGACAGACAGGTCCGCTACTGGGCAATGAGCAGTTCTTC	CASSRQTGPLLGNEQFF
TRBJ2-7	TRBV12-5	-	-	TGTGCTAGTGGTTTGGTTACGGGGAGGTTTGCCTACGAGCAGTACTTC	CASGLVTGRFAYEQYF
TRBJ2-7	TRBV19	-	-	TGTGCCAGTAGTATAGCCGGACAGTCCTACGAGCAGTACTTC	CASSIAGQSYEQYF
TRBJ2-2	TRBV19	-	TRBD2	TGTGCCAGTAGTTTCTGGACTAGCGGGAGGCGGGTGACGGGGGAGCTGTTTTTT	CASSFWTSGRRVTGELFF
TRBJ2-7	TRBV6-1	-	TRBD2	TGTGCCAGCAGGTCCCTAGCGGGAGAAGGGCACGAGCAGTACTTC	CASRSLAGEGHEQYF
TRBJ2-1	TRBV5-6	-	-	TGTGCCAGCAGCTTGTCAGGGGGGCTCTACAATGAGCAGTTCTTC	CASSLSGGLYNEQFF
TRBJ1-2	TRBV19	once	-	TGTGCCAGTAGACAGGCACCGCCTAACTATGGCTACACCTTC	CASRQAPPNYGYTF
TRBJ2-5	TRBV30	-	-	TGTGCCTGGAGTGGGGGGGACAGCCAAGAGACCCAGTACTTC	CAWSGGDSQETQYF
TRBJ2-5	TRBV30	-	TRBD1	TGTGCCTGGAGGGAGGACAGGGGGCGAAAGACCCAGTACTTC	CAWREDRGRKTQYF
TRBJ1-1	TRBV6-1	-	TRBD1	TGTGCCAGCAGTGATAGGGACAGGATTACTGAAGCTTTCTTT	CASSDRDRITEAFF